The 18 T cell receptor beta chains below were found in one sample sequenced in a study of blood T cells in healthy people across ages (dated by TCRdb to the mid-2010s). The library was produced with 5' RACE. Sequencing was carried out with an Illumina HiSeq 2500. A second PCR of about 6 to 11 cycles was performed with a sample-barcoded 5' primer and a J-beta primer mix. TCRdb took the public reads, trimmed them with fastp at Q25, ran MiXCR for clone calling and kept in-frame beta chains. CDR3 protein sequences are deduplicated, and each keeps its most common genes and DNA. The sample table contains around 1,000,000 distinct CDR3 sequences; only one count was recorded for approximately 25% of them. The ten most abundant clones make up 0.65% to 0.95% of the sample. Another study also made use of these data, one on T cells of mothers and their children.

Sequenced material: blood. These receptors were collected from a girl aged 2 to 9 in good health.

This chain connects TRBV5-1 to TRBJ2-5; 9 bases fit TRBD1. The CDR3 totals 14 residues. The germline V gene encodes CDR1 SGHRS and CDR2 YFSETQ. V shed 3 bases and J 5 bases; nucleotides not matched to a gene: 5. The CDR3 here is CASSYRQGVETQYF. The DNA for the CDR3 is TGCGCCAGCAGCTACCGACAGGGGGTGGAGACCCAGTACTTC.

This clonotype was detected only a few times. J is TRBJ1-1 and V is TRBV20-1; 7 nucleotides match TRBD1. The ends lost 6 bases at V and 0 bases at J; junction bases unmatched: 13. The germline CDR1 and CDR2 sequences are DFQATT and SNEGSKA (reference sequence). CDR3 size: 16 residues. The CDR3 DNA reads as TGCAGTGCCAGGGAAGGGGGCAGGAACGTGAACACTGAAGCTTTCTTT. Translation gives CSAREGGRNVNTEAFF.

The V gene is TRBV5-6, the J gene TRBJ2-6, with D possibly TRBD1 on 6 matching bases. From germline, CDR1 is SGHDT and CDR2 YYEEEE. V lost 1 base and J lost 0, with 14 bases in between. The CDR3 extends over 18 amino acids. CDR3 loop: CASSLKRDTDSGANVLTF. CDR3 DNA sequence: TGTGCCAGCAGCTTGAAGAGGGACACCGACTCTGGGGCCAACGTCCTGACTTTC.

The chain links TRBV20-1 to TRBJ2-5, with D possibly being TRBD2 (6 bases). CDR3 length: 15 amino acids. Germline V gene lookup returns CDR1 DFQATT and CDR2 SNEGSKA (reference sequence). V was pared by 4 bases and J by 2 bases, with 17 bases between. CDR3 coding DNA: TGCAGTGCTAACGGCAGGGACTCGCAACAAGAGACCCAGTACTTC. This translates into CSANGRDSQQETQYF.

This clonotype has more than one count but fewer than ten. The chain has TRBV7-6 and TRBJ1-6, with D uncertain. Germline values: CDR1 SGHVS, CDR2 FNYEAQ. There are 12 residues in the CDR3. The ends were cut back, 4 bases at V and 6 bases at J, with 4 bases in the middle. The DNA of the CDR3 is TGTGCCAGCAGCTCGGCTAATTCACCCCTCCACTTT. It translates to CASSSANSPLHF.

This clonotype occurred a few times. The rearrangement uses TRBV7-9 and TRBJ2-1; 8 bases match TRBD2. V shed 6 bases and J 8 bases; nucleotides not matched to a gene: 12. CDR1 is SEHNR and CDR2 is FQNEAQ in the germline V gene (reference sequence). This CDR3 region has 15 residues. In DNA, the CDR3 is TGTGCCAGCAGTGTGGACGGGGGGGCTCTCGATGAGCAGTTCTTC. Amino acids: CASSVDGGALDEQFF.

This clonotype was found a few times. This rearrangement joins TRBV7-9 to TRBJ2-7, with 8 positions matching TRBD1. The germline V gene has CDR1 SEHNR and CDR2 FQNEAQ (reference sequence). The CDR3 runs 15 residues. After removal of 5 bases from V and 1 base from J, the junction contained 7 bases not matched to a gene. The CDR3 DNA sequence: TGTGCCAGCAGCCGTACAGGGGGAGTATCCTACGAGCAGTACTTC. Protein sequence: CASSRTGGVSYEQYF.

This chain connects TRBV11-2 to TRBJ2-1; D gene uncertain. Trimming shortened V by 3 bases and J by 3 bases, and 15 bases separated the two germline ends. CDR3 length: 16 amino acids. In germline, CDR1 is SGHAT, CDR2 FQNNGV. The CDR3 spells CASSFRAGDIYNEQFF. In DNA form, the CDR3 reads TGTGCCAGCAGCTTTCGGGCAGGAGACATCTACAATGAGCAGTTCTTC.

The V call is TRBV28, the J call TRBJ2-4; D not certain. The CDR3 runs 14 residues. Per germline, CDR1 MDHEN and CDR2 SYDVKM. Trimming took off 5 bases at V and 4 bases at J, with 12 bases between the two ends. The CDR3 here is CASSPPPAKNIQYF. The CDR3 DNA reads TGTGCCAGCAGTCCGCCTCCGGCTAAAAACATTCAGTACTTC. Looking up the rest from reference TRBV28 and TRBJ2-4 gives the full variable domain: DVKVTQSSRYLVKRTGEKVFLECVQDMDHENMFWYRQDPGLGLRLIYFSYDVKMKEKGDIPEGYSVSREKKERFSLILESASTNQTSMYLCASSPPPAKNIQYFGAGTRLSVL.

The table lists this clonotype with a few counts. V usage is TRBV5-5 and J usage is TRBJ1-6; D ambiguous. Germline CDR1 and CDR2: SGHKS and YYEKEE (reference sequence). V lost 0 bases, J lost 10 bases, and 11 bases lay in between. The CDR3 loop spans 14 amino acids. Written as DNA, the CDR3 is TGTGCCAGCAGCTTGGGCAGTAGGAACTCACCCCTCCACTTT. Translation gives CASSLGSRNSPLHF.

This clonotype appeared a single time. The CDR3 sequence: CASSHPTGNEKLFF. The CDR3 nucleotides read TGTGCCAGCAGCCACCCCACCGGAAATGAAAAACTGTTTTTT. The chain employs TRBV4-2 and TRBJ1-4; no reliable D call. This CDR3 is built from 14 residues. Germline CDR1 is LGHNA and CDR2 is YNFKEQ. V lost 3 bases and J lost 5, with 10 bases in between.

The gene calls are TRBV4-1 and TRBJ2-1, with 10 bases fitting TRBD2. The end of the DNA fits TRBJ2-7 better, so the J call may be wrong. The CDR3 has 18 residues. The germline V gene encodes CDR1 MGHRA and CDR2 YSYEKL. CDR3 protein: CASSQGLPAGGPSYEQYF. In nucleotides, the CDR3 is TGCGCCAGCAGCCAAGGGCTCCCAGCGGGAGGGCCCTCCTACGAGCAGTACTTC.

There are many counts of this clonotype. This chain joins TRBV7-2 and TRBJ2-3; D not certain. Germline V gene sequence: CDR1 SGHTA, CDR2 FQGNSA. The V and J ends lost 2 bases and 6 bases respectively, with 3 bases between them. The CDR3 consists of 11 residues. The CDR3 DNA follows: TGTGCCAGCAGCTTACAGGATACGCAGTATTTT. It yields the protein CASSLQDTQYF.

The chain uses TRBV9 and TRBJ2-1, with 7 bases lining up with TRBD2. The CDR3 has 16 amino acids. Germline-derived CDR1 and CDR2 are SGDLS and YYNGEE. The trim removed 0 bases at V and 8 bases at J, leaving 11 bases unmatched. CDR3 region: CASSVDEAGDVDEQFF. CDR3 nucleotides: TGTGCCAGCAGCGTAGATGAGGCGGGAGATGTGGATGAGCAGTTCTTC.

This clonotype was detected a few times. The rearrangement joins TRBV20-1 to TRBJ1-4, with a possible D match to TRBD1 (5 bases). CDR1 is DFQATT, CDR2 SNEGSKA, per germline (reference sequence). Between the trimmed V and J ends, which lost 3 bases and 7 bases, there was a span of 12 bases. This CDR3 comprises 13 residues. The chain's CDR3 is CSASRGKGEKLFF. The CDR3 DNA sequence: TGCAGTGCTAGTCGGGGGAAGGGTGAAAAACTGTTTTTT.

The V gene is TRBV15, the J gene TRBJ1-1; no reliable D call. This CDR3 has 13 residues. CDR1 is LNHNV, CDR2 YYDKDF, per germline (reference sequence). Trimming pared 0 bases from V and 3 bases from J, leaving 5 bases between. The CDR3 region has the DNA TGTGCCACCAGCAGAGAGGCAGACACTGAAGCTTTCTTT. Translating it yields CATSREADTEAFF.

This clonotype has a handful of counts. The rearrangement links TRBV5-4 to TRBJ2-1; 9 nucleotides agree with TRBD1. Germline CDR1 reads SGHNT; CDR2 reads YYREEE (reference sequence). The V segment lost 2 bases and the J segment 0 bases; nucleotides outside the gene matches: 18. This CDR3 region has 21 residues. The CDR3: CASSFSVYGQGPWVSYNEQFF. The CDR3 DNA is TGTGCCAGCAGCTTCAGTGTATATGGACAGGGGCCTTGGGTCTCCTACAATGAGCAGTTCTTC. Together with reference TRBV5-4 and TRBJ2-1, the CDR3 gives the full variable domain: ETGVTQSPTHLIKTRGQQVTLRCSSQSGHNTVSWYQQALGQGPQFIFQYYREEENGRGNFPPRFSGLQFPNYSSELNVNALELDDSALYLCASSFSVYGQGPWVSYNEQFFGPGTRLTVL.

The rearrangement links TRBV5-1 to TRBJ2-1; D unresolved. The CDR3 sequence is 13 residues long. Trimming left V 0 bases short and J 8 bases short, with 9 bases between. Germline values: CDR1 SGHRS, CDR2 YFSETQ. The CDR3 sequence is CASSLGRMDEQFF. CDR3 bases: TGCGCCAGCAGCTTGGGTCGGATGGATGAGCAGTTCTTC. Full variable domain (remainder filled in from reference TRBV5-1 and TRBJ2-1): KAGVTQTPRYLIKTRGQQVTLSCSPISGHRSVSWYQQTPGQGLQFLFEYFSETQRNKGNFPGRFSGRQFSNSRSEMNVSTLELGDSALYLCASSLGRMDEQFFGPGTRLTVL.